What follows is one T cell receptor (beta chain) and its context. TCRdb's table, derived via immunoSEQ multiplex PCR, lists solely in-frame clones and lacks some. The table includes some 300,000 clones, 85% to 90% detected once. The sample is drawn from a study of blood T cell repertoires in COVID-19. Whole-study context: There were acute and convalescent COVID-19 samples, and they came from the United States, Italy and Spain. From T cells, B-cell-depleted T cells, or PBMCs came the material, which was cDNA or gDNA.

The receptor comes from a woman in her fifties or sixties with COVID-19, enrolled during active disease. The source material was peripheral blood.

As DNA, the CDR3 is TGTGCCAGCACCAGACTGACTGCCTCTGGGGCCAACGTCCTGACTTTC. As protein: CASTRLTASGANVLTF. This rearrangement joins TRBV5-6 to TRBJ2-6; D not certain. Germline V gives CDR1 SGHDT, CDR2 YYEEEE. This CDR3 is built from 16 residues. With 6 bases removed from V and 0 bases from J, the gap between germline ends came to 13 bases.